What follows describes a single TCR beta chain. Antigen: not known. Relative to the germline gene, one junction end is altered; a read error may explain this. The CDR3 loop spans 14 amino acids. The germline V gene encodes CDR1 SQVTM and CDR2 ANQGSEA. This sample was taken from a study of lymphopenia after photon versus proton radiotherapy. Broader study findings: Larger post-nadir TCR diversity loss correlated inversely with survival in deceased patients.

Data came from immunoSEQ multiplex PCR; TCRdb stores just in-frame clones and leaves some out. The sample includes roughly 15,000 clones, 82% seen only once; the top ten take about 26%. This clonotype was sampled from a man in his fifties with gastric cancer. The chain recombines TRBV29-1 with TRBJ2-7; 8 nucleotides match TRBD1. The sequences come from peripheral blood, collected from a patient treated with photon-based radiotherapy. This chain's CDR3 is CSVEGQGESYEQYF. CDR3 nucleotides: TGCAGCGTGGAAGGACAGGGAGAATCCTACGAGCAGTACTTC.